This T cell receptor beta chain was documented in a study of T cell responses to AZD1222 COVID-19 vaccine. TCRdb's copy holds only in-frame clones and misses some; the assay was immunoSEQ multiplex PCR. The sample records about 180,000 clones, roughly 91% being singletons. This clone came up a few times. Its cognate antigen is unknown. The same CDR3 arises from other DNA sequences in this sample as well. The germline gives CDR1 SGHRS, CDR2 YFSETQ. The CDR3 has 11 residues. V shed 2 bases and J shed 2 bases, with 1 base lying between them. Study-level findings and limits: Donors were chiefly white British, with a greater number of females, and clonal diversity was perhaps underestimated. Seropositive AZD1222 recipients at baseline numbered only five or six.

The V and J genes are TRBV5-1 and TRBJ2-5; the D is unclear. The sample here was peripheral blood, taken 28 days after the second dose of the MenACWY control vaccine. This TCR came from an adult who received the MenACWY meningococcal vaccine as a control. CDR3 region: CASSFQETQYF. The CDR3 nucleotides read TGCGCCAGCAGCTTTCAAGAGACCCAGTACTTC.